This T cell receptor beta chain comes out of a study of T cell changes during pregnancy in multiple sclerosis. Trimming at V came to 3 bases and at J to 1 base, leaving 10 bases not matched to a gene. CDR3 size: 17 residues. Looked up from germline, CDR1 is SGHRS and CDR2 is YFSETQ. This clone was seen once. TCRdb's table, derived via immunoSEQ multiplex PCR, lists solely in-frame clones and lacks some. The table lists about 70,000 clones, about 91% of them singletons, with under 3% in the top ten. This rearrangement joins TRBV5-1 to TRBJ2-1, with TRBD2 matching over 7 bases. The sample was peripheral blood, taken in the first trimester of pregnancy. The source of this sequence is a female donor with multiple sclerosis, enrolled in a pregnancy study. CDR3 nucleotide sequence: TGCGCCAGCAGCTCGGGACTAAAGGTCGAATCCTACAATGAGCAGTTCTTC. Protein product: CASSSGLKVESYNEQFF.